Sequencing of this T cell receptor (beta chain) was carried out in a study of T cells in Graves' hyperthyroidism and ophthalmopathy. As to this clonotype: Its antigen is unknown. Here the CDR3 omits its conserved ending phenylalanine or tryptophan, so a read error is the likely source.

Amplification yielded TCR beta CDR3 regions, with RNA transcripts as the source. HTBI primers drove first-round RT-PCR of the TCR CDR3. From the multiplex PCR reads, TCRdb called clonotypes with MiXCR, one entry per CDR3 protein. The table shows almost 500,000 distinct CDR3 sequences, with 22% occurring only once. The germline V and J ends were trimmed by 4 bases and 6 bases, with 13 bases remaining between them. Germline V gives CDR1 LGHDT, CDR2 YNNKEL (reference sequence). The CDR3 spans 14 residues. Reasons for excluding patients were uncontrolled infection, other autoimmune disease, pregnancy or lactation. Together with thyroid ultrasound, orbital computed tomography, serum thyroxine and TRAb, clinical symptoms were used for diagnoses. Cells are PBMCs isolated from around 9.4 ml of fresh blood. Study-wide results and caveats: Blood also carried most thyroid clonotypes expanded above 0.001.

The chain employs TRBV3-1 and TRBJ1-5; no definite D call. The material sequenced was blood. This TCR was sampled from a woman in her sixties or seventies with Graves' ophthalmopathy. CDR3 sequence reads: CASSLRPQSQPQHY. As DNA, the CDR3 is TGTGCCAGCAGCCTACGACCACAGTCTCAGCCCCAGCATTAT.